This TCR beta chain was sequenced for a study of T cells in Graves' hyperthyroidism and ophthalmopathy. The CDR3 regions of TCR beta were amplified from RNA transcripts. TCR CDR3 underwent first-round RT-PCR with the HTBI primer set. In TCRdb, the multiplex PCR reads were re-called with MiXCR into one record per CDR3 protein. The sample has more than 350,000 distinct CDR3 sequences, 14% to 15% seen once. CDR3 length: 16 residues. Trimming took 0 bases from V and 5 from J; bases not matched to a gene: 7. Germline CDR1 is SGDLS and CDR2 is YYNGEE. The receptor was isolated from a woman aged 30 to 39 with Graves' hyperthyroidism. Sequencing input: blood. The chain recombines TRBV9 with TRBJ2-3, with 9 bases lining up with TRBD2. The CDR3 loop reads CASSVELSGRGDTQYF. CDR3 bases: TGTGCCAGCAGCGTAGAACTTAGCGGGAGAGGAGATACGCAGTATTTT.